The present entry profiles one T cell receptor (beta chain) with its context. Relative to the germline gene, one junction end is altered; a read error may explain this. Different DNA sequences within this sample yield the same CDR3. The record originates from a study of blood T cell repertoires in COVID-19. The wider study: COVID-19 samples, acute and convalescent, were from the United States, Italy and Spain. T cells, B-cell-depleted T cells, or PBMCs supplied cDNA or gDNA.

This CDR3 has 15 amino acids. Germline assignment: CDR1 SSHAT and CDR2 FNYEAQ (reference sequence). Original handling: How many nucleated cells were present was estimated from reference gene primer amplification. TCRdb's table, derived via immunoSEQ multiplex PCR, lists solely in-frame clones and lacks some. The DNA gave D and trimming, while V, J and clone size come from that table. The sample holds fewer than 85,000 clones, approximately 83% seen once. The gene calls are TRBV7-7 and TRBJ2-1, with 14 bases matching TRBD2. Sequenced sample: peripheral blood. This clonotype was sampled from a human donor in a cohort sampled during active COVID-19. The CDR3 DNA reads as TGTGCTAGCAGCTTGGGACTAGCGGGGGTAAATGAGCAGTTCTTC. This codes for CASSLGLAGVNEQFF.